This TCR beta chain appears in the sequencing data of a study of CD8 T cells in Susac syndrome. Roughly 0.45 to 1 ug RNA was reverse transcribed with random hexamers. TCRdb redid the calling of the immunoSEQ multiplex PCR reads with MiXCR, one entry per CDR3 protein. The data contain over 100,000 distinct CDR3 sequences, roughly 96% of them singletons. CD8+ and CD4+ blood T cells underwent TCR beta sequencing. The CDR3 totals 15 residues. V shed 8 bases and J 3 bases; nucleotides not matched to a gene: 5. The sequenced material came from CD4+ T cells from PBMCs. The receptor comes from a human donor in good health. The chain joins TRBV23-1 to TRBJ1-5; 12 bases agree with TRBD1. TRBV23-1 is placed among ORFs of uncertain function. CDR3 in DNA: TGCGCCAGCGGCCGGGACAGGGGGCCCAATCAGCCCCAGCATTTT. Encoded protein: CASGRDRGPNQPQHF.